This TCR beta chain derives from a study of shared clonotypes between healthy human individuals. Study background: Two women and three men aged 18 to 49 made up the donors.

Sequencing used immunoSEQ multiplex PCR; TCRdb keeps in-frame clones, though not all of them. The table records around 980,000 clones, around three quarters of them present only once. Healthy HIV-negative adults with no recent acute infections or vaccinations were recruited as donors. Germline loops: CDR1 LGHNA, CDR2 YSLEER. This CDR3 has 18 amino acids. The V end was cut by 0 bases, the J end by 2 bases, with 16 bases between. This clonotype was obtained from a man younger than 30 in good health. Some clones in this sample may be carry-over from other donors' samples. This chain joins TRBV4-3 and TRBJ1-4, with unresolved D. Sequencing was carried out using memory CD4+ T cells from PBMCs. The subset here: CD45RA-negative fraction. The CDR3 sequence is CASSQDLQNRGTNEKLFF. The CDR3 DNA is TGCGCCAGCAGCCAAGACCTTCAAAACAGAGGGACTAATGAAAAACTGTTTTTT.